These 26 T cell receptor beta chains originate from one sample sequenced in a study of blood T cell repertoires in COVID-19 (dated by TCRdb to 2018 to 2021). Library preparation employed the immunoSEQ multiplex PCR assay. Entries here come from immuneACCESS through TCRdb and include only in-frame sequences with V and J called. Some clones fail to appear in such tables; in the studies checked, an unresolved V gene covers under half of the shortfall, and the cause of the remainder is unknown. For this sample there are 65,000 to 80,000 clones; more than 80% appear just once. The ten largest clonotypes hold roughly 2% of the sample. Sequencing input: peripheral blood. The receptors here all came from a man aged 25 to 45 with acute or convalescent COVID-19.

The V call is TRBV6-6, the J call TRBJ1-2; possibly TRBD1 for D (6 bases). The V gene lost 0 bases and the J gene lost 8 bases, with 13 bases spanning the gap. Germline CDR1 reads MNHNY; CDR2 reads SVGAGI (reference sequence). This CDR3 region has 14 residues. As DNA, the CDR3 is TGTGCCAGCAGTTACTCGACGGGGGGGCAGGGCTACACCTTC. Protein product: CASSYSTGGQGYTF.

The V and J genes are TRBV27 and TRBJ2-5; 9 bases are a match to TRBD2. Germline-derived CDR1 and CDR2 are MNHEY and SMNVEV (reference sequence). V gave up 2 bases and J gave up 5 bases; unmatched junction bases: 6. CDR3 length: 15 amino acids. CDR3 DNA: TGTGCCAGCAGTTTAACGGCTCTAGCGGGGGAGACCCAGTACTTC. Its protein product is CASSLTALAGETQYF.

The CDR3 spells CASSGGLMEPQHF. The CDR3 bases are TGTGCCAGTAGTGGGGGGTTAATGGAGCCCCAGCATTTT. The rearrangement links TRBV19 to TRBJ1-5, with D tentatively TRBD1 (5 bases). Germline values: CDR1 LNHDA, CDR2 SQIVND (reference sequence). This CDR3 contains 13 residues. Trimming removed 5 bases at V and 8 bases at J, with 13 bases between. Using reference TRBV19 and TRBJ1-5 for the parts outside the CDR3, the full variable domain is DGGITQSPKYLFRKEGQNVTLSCEQNLNHDAMYWYRQDPGQGLRLIYYSQIVNDFQKGDIAEGYSVSREKKESFPLTVTSAQKNPTAFYLCASSGGLMEPQHFGDGTRLSIL.

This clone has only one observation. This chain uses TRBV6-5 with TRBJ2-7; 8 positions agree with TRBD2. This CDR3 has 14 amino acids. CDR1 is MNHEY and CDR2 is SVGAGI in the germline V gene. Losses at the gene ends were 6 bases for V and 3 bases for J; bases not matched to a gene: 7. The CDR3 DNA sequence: TGTGCCAGCAGCCCGGGGGGGACGAACTACGAGCAGTACTTC. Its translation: CASSPGGTNYEQYF.

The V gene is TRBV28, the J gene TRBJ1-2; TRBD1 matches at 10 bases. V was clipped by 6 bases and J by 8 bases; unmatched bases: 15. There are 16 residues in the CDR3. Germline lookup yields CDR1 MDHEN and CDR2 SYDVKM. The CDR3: CASSLGSGQGSRGYTF. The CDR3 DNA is TGTGCCAGCAGCCTAGGGTCGGGACAGGGGTCGCGGGGCTACACCTTC.

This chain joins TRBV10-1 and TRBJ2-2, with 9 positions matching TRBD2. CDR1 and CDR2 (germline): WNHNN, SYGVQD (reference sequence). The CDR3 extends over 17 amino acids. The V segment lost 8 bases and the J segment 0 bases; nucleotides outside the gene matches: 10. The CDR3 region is CASLRRAGGANTGELFF. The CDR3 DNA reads TGCGCCAGCCTCCGGCGAGCGGGGGGCGCGAACACCGGGGAGCTGTTTTTT.

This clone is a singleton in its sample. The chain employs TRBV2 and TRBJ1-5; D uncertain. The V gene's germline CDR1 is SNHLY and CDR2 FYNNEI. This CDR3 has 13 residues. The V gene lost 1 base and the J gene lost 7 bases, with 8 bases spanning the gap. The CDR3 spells CASSEELGQPQHF. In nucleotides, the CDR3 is TGTGCCAGCAGTGAAGAGTTGGGCCAGCCCCAGCATTTT.

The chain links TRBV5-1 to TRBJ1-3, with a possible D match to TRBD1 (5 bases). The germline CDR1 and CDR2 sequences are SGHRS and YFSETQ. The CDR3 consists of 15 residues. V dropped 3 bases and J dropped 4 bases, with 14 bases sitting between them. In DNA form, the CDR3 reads TGCGCCAGCAGCTCCGGGACCGCGGGAGGAAACACCATATATTTT. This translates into CASSSGTAGGNTIYF.

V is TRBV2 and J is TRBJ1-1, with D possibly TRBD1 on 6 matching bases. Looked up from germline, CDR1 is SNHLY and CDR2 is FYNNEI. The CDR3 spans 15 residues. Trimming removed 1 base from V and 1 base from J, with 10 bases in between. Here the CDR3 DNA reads TGTGCCAGCAGTGAAGACAGGGTTGGGAACACTGAAGCTTTCTTT. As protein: CASSEDRVGNTEAFF.

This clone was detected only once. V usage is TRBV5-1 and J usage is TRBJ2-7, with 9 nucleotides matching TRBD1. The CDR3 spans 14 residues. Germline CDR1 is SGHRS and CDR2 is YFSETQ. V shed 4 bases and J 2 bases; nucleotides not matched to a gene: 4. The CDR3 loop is CASSPGTGTYEQYV. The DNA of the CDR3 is TGCGCCAGCAGCCCCGGGACAGGGACCTACGAGCAGTACGTC.

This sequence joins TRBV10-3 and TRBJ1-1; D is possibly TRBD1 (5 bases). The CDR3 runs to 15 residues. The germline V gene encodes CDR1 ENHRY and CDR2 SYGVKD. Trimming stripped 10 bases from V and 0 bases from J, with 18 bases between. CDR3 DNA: TGTGCCAGCAAACAGCAGGGTGGGATGAACACTGAAGCTTTCTTT. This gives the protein CASKQQGGMNTEAFF.

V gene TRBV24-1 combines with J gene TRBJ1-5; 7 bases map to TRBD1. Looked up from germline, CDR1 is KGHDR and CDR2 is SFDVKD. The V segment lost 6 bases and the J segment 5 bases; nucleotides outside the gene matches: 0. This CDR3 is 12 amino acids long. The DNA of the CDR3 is TGTGCCACCAGTACAGGGGATCAGCCCCAGCATTTT. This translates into CATSTGDQPQHF.

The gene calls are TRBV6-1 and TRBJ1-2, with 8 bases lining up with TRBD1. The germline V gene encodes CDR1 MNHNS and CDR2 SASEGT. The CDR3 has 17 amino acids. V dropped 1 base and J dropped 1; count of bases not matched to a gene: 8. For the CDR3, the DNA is TGTGCCAGCAGTGAAGGTAAAGGACAGGGAAATAACTATGGCTACACCTTC. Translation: CASSEGKGQGNNYGYTF.

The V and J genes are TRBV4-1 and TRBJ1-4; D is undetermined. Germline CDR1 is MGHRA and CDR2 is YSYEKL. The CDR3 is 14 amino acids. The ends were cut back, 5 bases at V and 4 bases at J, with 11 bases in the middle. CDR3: CASSSVRFNEKLFF. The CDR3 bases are TGCGCCAGCAGCTCCGTCAGGTTTAATGAAAAACTGTTTTTT.

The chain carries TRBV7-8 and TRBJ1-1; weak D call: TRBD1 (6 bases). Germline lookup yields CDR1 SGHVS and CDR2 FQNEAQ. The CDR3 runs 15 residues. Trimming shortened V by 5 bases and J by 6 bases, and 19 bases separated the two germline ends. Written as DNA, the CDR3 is TGTGCCAGCAGCCCCCCGGGACCCGAGGGGGCTGAAGCTTTCTTT. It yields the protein CASSPPGPEGAEAFF.

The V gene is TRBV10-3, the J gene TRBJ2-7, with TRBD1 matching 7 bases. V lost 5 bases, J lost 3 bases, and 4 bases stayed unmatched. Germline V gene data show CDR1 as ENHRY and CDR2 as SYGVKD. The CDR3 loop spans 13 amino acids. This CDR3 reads CAISSNRGYEQYV. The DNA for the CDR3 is TGTGCCATCAGTAGTAACAGGGGCTACGAGCAGTACGTC.

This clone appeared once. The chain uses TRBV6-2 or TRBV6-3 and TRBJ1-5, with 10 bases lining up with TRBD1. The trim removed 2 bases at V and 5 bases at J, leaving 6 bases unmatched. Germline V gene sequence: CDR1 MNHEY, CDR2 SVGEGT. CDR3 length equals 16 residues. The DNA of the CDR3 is TGTGCCAGCAGTTACCGGGGACAGGGGATCGATCAGCCCCAGCATTTT. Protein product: CASSYRGQGIDQPQHF.

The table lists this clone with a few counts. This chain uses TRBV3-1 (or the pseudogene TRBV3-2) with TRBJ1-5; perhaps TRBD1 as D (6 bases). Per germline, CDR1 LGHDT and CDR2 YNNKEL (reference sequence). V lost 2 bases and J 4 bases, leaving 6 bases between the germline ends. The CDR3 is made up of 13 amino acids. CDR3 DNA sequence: TGTGCCAGCAGCCAAAGGGGGAATCAGCCCCAGCATTTT. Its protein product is CASSQRGNQPQHF.

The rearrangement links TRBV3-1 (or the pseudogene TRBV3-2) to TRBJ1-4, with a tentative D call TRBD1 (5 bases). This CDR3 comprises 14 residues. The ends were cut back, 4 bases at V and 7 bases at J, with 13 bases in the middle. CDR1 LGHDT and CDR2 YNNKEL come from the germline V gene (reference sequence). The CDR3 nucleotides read TGTGCCAGCAGCCTGGGAGGGGTCCGTGAAAAACTGTTTTTT. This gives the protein CASSLGGVREKLFF.

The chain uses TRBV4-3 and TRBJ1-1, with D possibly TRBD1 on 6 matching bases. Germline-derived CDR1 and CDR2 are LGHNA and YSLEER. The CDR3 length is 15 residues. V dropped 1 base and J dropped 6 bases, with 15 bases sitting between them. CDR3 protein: CASSQGTAASSEAFF. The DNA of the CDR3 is TGCGCCAGCAGCCAAGGGACAGCAGCCTCCTCTGAAGCTTTCTTT.

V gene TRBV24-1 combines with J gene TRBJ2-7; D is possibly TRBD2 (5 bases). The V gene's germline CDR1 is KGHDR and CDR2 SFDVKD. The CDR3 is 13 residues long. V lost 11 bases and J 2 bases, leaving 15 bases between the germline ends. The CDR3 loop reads CAIHSGYTYEQYF. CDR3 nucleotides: TGTGCCATCCATTCGGGGTATACCTACGAGCAGTACTTC.

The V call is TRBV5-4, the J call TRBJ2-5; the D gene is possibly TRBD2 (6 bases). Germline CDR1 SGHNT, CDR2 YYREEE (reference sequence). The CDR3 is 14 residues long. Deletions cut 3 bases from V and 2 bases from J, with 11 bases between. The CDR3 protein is CASSSYAGQETQYF. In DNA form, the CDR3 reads TGTGCCAGCAGCTCATACGCGGGGCAAGAGACCCAGTACTTC.

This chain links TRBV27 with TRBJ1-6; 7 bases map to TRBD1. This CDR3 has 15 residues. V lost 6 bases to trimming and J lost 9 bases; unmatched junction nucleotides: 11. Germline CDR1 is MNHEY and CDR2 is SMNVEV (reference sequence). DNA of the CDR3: TGTGCCAGCAGACCACTCTCAGGGGGACGTTCACCCCTCCACTTT. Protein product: CASRPLSGGRSPLHF.

The CDR3 sequence: CASSRRLADTGELFF. In DNA, the CDR3 is TGTGCCAGTAGTCGACGGCTAGCGGACACCGGGGAGCTGTTTTTT. The rearrangement joins TRBV19 to TRBJ2-2, with 7 bases identical to TRBD2. The junction had 6 bases not matched to a gene; V was cut back by 5 bases and J by 3 bases. The CDR3 length is 15 residues. Germline CDR1 is LNHDA and CDR2 is SQIVND (reference sequence).

CDR3 in amino acids: CASGRTGNADKGETQYF. CDR3 nucleotides: TGCGCCAGCGGACGGACAGGGAATGCGGATAAGGGAGAGACCCAGTACTTC. The rearrangement uses TRBV5-1 and TRBJ2-5; 8 nucleotides match TRBD1. The CDR3 sequence is 17 residues long. Trimming removed 7 bases from V and 4 bases from J; junction bases left unmatched: 18. CDR1 SGHRS and CDR2 YFSETQ come from the germline V gene.

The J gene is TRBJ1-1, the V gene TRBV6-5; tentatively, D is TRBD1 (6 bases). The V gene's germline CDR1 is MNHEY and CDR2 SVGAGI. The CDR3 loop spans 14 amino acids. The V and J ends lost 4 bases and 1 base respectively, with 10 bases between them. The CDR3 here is CASSFGTTNTEAFF. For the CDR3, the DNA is TGTGCCAGCAGTTTCGGGACAACGAACACTGAAGCTTTCTTT.